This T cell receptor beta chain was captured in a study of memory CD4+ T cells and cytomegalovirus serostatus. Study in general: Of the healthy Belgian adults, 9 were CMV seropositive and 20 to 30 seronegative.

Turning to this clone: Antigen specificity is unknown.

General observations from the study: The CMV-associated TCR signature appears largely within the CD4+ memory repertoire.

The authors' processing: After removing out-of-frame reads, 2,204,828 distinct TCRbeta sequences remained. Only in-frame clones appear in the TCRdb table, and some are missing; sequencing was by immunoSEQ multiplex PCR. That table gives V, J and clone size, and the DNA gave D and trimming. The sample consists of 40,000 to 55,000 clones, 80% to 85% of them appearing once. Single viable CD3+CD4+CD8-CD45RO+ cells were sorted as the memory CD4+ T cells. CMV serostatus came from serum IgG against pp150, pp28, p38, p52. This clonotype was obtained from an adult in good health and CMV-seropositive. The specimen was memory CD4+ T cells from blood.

Here the CDR3 DNA reads TGCGCCAGCAGCTATTCGGGACAGGGGGAGGCTGAAGCTTTCTTT. Protein: CASSYSGQGEAEAFF. The chain is built from TRBV5-1 and TRBJ1-1; 11 bases are a match to TRBD1. Germline V gives CDR1 SGHRS, CDR2 YFSETQ. Losses at the gene ends were 3 bases for V and 6 bases for J; bases not matched to a gene: 7. CDR3 length: 15 amino acids.